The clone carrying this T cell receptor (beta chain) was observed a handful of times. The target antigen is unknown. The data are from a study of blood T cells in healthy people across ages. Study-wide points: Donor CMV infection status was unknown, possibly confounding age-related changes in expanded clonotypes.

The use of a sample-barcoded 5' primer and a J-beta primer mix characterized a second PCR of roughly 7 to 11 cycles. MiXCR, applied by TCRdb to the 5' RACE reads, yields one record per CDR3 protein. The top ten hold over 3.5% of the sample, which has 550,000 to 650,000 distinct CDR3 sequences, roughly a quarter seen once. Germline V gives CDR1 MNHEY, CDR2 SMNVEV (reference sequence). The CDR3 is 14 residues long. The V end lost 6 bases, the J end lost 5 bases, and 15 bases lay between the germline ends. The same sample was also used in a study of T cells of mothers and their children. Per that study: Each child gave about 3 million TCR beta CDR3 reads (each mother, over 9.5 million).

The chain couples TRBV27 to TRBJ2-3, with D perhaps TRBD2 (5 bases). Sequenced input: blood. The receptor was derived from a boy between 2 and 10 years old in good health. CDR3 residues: CASSPERVGDTQYF. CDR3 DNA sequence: TGTGCCAGCAGCCCCGAGAGGGTAGGAGATACGCAGTATTTT.